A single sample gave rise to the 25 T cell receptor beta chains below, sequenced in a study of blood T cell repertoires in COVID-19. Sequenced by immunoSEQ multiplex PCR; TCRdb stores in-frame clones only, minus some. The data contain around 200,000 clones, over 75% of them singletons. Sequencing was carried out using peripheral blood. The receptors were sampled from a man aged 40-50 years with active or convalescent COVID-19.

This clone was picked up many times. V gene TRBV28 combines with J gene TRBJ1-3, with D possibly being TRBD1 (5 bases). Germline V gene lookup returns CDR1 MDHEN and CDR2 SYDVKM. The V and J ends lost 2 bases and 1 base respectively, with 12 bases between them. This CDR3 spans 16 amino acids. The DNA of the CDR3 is TGTGCCAGCAGTTTAAACCGCAGGGTATCTGGAAACACCATATATTTT. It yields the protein CASSLNRRVSGNTIYF.

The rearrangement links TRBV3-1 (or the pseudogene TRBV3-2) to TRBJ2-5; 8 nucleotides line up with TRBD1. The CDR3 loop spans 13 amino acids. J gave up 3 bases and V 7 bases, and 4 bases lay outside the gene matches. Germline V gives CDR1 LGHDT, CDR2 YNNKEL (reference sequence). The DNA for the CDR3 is TGTGCCAGCACCAAGACAGGGGAAGAGACCCAGTACTTC. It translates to CASTKTGEETQYF.

CDR3 amino acids: CASSYGQLSNQPQHF. In DNA form, the CDR3 reads TGTGCCAGCAGCTATGGACAGCTTAGCAATCAGCCCCAGCATTTT. The genes are TRBV28 and TRBJ1-5, with TRBD1 as a possible D gene (6 bases). Germline V gene sequence: CDR1 MDHEN, CDR2 SYDVKM. The germline V and J ends were trimmed by 6 bases and 0 bases, with 12 bases remaining between them. The CDR3 spans 15 residues.

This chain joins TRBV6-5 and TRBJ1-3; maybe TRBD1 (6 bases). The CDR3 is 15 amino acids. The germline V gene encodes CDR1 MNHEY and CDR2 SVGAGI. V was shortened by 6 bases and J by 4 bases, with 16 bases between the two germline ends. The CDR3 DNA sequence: TGTGCCAGCAGGGACCGACAGGCATTAGGAAACACCATATATTTT. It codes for CASRDRQALGNTIYF.

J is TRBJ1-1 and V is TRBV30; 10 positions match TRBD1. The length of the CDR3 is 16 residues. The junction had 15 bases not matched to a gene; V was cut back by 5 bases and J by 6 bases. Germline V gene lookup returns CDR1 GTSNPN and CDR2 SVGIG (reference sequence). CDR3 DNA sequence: TGTGCCTGGCAGAGGGACAGGGGACCTTTTACCCCTGAAGCTTTCTTT. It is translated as CAWQRDRGPFTPEAFF.

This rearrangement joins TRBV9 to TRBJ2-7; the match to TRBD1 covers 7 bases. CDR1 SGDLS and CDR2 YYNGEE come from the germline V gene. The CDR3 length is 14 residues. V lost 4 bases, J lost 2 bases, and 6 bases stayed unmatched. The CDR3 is CASSPGQNPYEQYF. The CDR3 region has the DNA TGTGCCAGCAGCCCGGGACAGAACCCCTACGAGCAGTACTTC.

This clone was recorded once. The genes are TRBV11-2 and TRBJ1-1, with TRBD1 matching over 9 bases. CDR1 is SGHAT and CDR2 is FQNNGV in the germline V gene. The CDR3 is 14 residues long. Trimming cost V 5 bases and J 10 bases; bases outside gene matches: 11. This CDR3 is CASSLNLGQGRAFF. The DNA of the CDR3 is TGTGCCAGCAGCCTTAATTTAGGACAGGGGAGAGCTTTCTTT.

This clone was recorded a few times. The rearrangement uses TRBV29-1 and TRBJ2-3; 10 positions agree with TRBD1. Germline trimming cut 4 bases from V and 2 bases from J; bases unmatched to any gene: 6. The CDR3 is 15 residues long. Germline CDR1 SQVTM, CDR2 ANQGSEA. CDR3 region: CSVGPTGGITDTQYF. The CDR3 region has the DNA TGCAGCGTTGGGCCGACAGGGGGCATCACAGATACGCAGTATTTT.

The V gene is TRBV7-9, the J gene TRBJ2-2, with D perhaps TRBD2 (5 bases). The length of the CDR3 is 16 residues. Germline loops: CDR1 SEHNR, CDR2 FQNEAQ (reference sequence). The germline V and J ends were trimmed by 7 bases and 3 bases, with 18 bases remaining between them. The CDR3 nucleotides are TGTGCCAGCAACCCCCGGGGTCGAGGGCACACCGGGGAGCTGTTTTTT. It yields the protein CASNPRGRGHTGELFF.

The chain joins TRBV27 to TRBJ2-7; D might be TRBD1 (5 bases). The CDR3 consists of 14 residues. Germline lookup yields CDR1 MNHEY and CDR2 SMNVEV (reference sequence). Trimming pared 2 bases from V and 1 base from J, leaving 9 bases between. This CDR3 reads CASSLNRNSYEQYF. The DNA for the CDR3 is TGTGCCAGCAGTTTAAACAGGAATTCCTACGAGCAGTACTTC.

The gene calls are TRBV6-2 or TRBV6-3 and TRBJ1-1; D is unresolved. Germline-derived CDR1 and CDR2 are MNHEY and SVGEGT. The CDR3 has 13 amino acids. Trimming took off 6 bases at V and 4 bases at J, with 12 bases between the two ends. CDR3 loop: CASSLNSPTEAFF. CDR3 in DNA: TGTGCCAGCAGCCTTAACTCTCCCACTGAAGCTTTCTTT.

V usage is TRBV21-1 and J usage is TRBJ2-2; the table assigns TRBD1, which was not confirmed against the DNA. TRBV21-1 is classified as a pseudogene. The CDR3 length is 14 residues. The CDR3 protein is CASSKDTNTGELFF. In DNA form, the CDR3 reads TGTGCCAGCAGCAAGGACACGAACACCGGGGAGCTGTTTTTT.

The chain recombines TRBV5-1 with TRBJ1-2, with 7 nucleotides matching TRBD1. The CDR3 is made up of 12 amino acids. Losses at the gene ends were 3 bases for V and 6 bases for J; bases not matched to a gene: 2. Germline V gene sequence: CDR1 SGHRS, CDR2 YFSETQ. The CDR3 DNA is TGCGCCAGCAGCTCTCAGGGGGATGGCTACACCTTC. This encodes CASSSQGDGYTF.

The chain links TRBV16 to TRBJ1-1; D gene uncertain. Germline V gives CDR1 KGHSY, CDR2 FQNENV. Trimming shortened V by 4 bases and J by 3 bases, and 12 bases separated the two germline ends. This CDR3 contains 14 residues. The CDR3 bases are TGTGCCAGCAGCCCCCGGCTTGCGGACACTGAAGCTTTCTTT. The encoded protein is CASSPRLADTEAFF.

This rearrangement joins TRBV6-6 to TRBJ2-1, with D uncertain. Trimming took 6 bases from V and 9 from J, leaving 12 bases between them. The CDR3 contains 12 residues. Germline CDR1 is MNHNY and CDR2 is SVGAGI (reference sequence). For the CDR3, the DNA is TGTGCCAGCAGCCCCTTGGGCCCTGAGCAGTTCTTC. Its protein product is CASSPLGPEQFF.

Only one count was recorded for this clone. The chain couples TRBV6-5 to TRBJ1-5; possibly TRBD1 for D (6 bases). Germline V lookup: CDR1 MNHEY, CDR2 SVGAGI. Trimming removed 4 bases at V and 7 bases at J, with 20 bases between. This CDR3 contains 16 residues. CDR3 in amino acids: CASSSLGRDTWQPQHF. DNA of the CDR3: TGTGCCAGCAGTTCCTTAGGCCGGGACACTTGGCAGCCCCAGCATTTT.

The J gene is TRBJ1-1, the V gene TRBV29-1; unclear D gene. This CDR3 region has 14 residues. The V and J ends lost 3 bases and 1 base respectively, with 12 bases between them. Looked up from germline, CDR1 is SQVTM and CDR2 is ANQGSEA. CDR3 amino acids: CSVEGRLGNTEAFF. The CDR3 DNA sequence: TGCAGCGTTGAGGGCAGATTGGGGAACACTGAAGCTTTCTTT.

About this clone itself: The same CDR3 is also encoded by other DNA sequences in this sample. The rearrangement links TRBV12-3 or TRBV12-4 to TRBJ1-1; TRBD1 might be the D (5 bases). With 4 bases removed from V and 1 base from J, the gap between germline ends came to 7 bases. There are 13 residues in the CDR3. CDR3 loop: CASSSTGNTEAFF. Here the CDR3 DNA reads TGTGCCAGCAGTTCAACAGGGAACACTGAAGCTTTCTTT.

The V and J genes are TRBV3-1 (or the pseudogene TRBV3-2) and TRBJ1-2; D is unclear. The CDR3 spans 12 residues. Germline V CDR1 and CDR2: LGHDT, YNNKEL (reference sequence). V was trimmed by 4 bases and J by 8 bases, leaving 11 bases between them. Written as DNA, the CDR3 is TGTGCCAGCAGCCGCTACCCGGGAGGCTACACCTTC. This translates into CASSRYPGGYTF.

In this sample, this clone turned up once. The CDR3 region has the DNA TGTGCCAGCAGTGAAGACCGGCTAGCGGGGGGGAATGAGCAGTTCTTC. Its protein product is CASSEDRLAGGNEQFF. The chain is built from TRBV25-1 and TRBJ2-1; 12 nucleotides match TRBD2. The length of the CDR3 is 16 residues. Unmatched junction bases numbered 6, after V lost 2 bases and J lost 7 bases. Germline CDR1 is MGHDK and CDR2 is SYGVNS. The full variable domain, in which reference TRBV25-1 and TRBJ2-1 provide the parts outside the CDR3, is EADIYQTPRYLVIGTGKKITLECSQTMGHDKMYWYQQDPGMELHLIHYSYGVNSTEKGDLSSESTVSRIRTEHFPLTLESARPSHTSQYLCASSEDRLAGGNEQFFGPGTRLTVL.

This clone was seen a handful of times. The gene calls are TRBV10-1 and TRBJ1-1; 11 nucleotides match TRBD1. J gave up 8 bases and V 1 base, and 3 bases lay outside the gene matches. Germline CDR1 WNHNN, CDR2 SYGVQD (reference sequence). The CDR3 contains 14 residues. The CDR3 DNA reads TGCGCCAGCAGTGAGTTGGGACAGGGGGTGGAAGCTTTCTTT. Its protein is CASSELGQGVEAFF.

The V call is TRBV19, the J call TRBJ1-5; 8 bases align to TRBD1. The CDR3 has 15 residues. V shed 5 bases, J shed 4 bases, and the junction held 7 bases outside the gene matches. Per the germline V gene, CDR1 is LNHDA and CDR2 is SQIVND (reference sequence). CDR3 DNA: TGTGCCAGTAGTCCCCTAAGACAGGGGAATCAGCCCCAGCATTTT. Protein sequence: CASSPLRQGNQPQHF.

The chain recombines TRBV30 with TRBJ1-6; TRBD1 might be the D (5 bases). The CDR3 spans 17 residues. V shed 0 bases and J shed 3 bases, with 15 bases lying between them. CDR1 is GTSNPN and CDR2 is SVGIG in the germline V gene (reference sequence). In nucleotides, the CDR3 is TGTGCCTGGAGTGTATCTGGCTCCGGGGGCTATAATTCACCCCTCCACTTT. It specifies CAWSVSGSGGYNSPLHF.

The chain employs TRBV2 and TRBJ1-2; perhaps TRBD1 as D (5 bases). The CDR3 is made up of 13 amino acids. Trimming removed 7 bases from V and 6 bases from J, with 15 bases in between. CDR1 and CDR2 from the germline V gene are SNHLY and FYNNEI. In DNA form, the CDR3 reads TGTGCCAGCACGGGGAGGGGAGCTAATGGCTACACCTTC. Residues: CASTGRGANGYTF. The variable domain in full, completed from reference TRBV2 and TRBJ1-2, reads EPEVTQTPSHQVTQMGQEVILRCVPISNHLYFYWYRQILGQKVEFLVSFYNNEISEKSEIFDDQFSVERPDGSNFTLKIRSTKLEDSAMYFCASTGRGANGYTFGSGTRLTVV.

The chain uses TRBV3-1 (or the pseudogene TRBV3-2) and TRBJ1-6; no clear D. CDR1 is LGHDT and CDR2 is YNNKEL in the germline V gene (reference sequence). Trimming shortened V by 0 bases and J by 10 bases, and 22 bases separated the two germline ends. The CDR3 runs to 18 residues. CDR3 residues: CASSQDLPGISTLSPLHF. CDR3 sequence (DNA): TGTGCCAGCAGCCAAGATCTACCGGGGATTTCGACTTTGTCACCCCTCCACTTT.